Listed below are T cell receptor beta chains from one sample, sequenced in a study of cytomegalovirus exposure and HLA in healthy donors. Sequencing was performed with immunoSEQ multiplex PCR; in TCRdb, only in-frame clones are kept and a portion is missing. The data hold under 200,000 clones, with approximately 85% observed a single time. The sequenced sample consisted of PBMCs. The receptors were gathered from a man aged 18 to 29 in good health and CMV-seropositive. The CDR3 runs from the conserved cysteine through the conserved F or W. Fields, in order: CDR3 length, clone size, V gene, D gene, J gene, CDR3 protein, CDR3 DNA. The D gene is left open where the match is weak. Size values are once, few and many counts, or a class for expanded clones, and some rows have none.

12	NA	TRBV27	NA	TRBJ2-7	CASSLSNSEQYF	TGTGCCAGCAGTTTGAGCAATAGCGAGCAGTACTTC
14	NA	TRBV27	NA	TRBJ2-7	CASSPLGAAYEQYF	TGTGCCAGCAGTCCGCTTGGCGCGGCCTACGAGCAGTACTTC
17	NA	TRBV6-1	TRBD2	TRBJ2-1	CASSDALAGPPYNEQFF	TGTGCCAGCAGTGACGCCTTAGCGGGGCCTCCCTACAATGAGCAGTTCTTC
15	NA	TRBV5-1	TRBD1	TRBJ1-1	CASSLRQGAGTEAFF	TGCGCCAGCAGCTTACGACAGGGGGCAGGGACTGAAGCTTTCTTT
15	NA	TRBV5-6	NA	TRBJ2-5	CASSLVTGVGETQYF	TGTGCCAGCAGCTTGGTAACCGGGGTTGGGGAGACCCAGTACTTC
14	NA	TRBV30	NA	TRBJ1-3	CAWSVSLSGNTIYF	TGTGCCTGGAGTGTATCCCTCTCTGGAAACACCATATATTTT
14	NA	TRBV6-5	NA	TRBJ1-5	CASMWQISNQPQHF	TGTGCCAGCATGTGGCAAATTAGCAATCAGCCCCAGCATTTT
16	NA	TRBV18	TRBD1	TRBJ1-1	CASSGTGGLRNTEAFF	TGTGCCAGCTCAGGGACAGGGGGCCTGCGGAACACTGAAGCTTTCTTT
15	NA	TRBV4-1	NA	TRBJ2-3	CASSQDLDAGDTQYF	TGCGCCAGCAGCCAAGATCTCGACGCGGGGGATACGCAGTATTTT
16	once	TRBV7-9	TRBD2	TRBJ2-3	CASSSERGVYTDTQYF	TGTGCCAGCAGCTCCGAGCGGGGGGTCTACACAGATACGCAGTATTTT
19	NA	TRBV30	TRBD1	TRBJ1-5	CAWSLERQGALHSNQPQHF	TGTGCCTGGTCCCTCGAGAGACAGGGGGCCCTACATAGCAATCAGCCCCAGCATTTT
14	NA	TRBV28	NA	TRBJ2-7	CASSLAAGVYEQYF	TGTGCCAGCAGTTTAGCGGCGGGTGTCTACGAGCAGTACTTC
13	NA	TRBV11-3	NA	TRBJ2-7	CASSFGEFYEQYF	TGTGCCAGCAGCTTTGGGGAGTTCTACGAGCAGTACTTC
14	few	TRBV18	TRBD2	TRBJ2-1	CASSRVAGDNEQFF	TGTGCCAGCTCACGGGTAGCGGGGGACAATGAGCAGTTCTTC
13	NA	TRBV2	NA	TRBJ1-1	CASSEGEAGEAFF	TGTGCCAGCAGTGAAGGAGAGGCCGGTGAAGCTTTCTTT
13	NA	TRBV11-3	NA	TRBJ2-1	CASSLGFRGEQFF	TGTGCCAGCAGCTTAGGGTTCCGGGGGGAGCAGTTCTTC
13	once	TRBV30	NA	TRBJ2-2	CAWSVLITGELFF	TGTGCCTGGAGTGTACTGATCACCGGGGAGCTGTTTTTT
15	few	TRBV4-3	NA	TRBJ1-4	CASSHETGRNEKLFF	TGCGCCAGCAGCCACGAGACAGGCCGTAATGAAAAACTGTTTTTT